Following are 29 T cell receptor beta chains from one sample sequenced in a study of cytomegalovirus exposure and HLA in healthy donors. Libraries were prepared by immunoSEQ multiplex PCR; TCRdb keeps only in-frame clonotypes and omits some of them. The sample comprises about 130,000 clones, approximately 94% of which are singletons, and about 1.7% rests with the top ten. The sequenced sample was PBMCs. The source is a man aged 18 to 30 in good health and CMV-seropositive.

On this clone itself: A junction boundary mismatches the germline segment, possibly from a read error. The chain links TRBV5-1 to TRBJ2-7, with D maybe TRBD2 (5 bases). CDR1 is SGHRS and CDR2 is YFSETQ in the germline V gene. The CDR3 sequence is 14 residues long. This chain's CDR3 is CASNYGRGSREQYF. CDR3 DNA sequence: TGTGCCAGCAACTACGGGCGAGGGTCGAGGGAGCAGTACTTC.

The V gene is TRBV5-1, the J gene TRBJ2-3, with 7 bases aligning to TRBD2. CDR1 is SGHRS, CDR2 YFSETQ, per germline. The CDR3 is 17 residues long. V was clipped by 1 base and J by 6 bases; unmatched bases: 14. The DNA of the CDR3 is TGCGCCAGCAGCTTGTCCCCTAGCGGCTCGGGAGCGGATACGCAGTATTTT. Translation gives CASSLSPSGSGADTQYF.

The gene calls are TRBV10-3 and TRBJ2-7; 9 bases match TRBD2. CDR1 is ENHRY, CDR2 SYGVKD, per germline. This CDR3 has 15 amino acids. Trimming removed 10 bases from V and 1 base from J; junction bases left unmatched: 11. CDR3: CATMGPLAGSYEQYF. In DNA form, the CDR3 reads TGTGCCACCATGGGGCCACTAGCGGGTTCCTACGAGCAGTACTTC.

The V gene is TRBV6-5, the J gene TRBJ2-7, with 11 bases matching TRBD2. This CDR3 is 16 amino acids long. Germline CDR1 MNHEY, CDR2 SVGAGI. V shed 4 bases and J 2 bases; nucleotides not matched to a gene: 7. CDR3 DNA: TGTGCCAGCAGTTCGCTAGCGGGAGGTAGGACCTACGAGCAGTACTTC. It encodes CASSSLAGGRTYEQYF.

This sequence joins TRBV18 and TRBJ2-5, with TRBD2 matching 7 bases. The germline gives CDR1 KGHSH, CDR2 LQKENI. Trimming removed 2 bases from V and 1 base from J; junction bases left unmatched: 4. The CDR3 is 15 residues long. The CDR3 DNA reads as TGTGCCAGCTCACCAGTAGCGGGCCTCCAAGAGACCCAGTACTTC. Translated: CASSPVAGLQETQYF.

V usage is TRBV2 and J usage is TRBJ2-7; D unresolved. The V end lost 4 bases, the J end lost 0 bases, and 10 bases lay between the germline ends. The CDR3 length is 14 residues. Germline V lookup: CDR1 SNHLY, CDR2 FYNNEI. The CDR3 DNA reads TGTGCCAGCAGTGTGGAACAGATCTCCTACGAGCAGTACTTC. Residues: CASSVEQISYEQYF.

This sequence joins TRBV2 and TRBJ2-7, with D possibly being TRBD1 (6 bases). The CDR3 is made up of 10 amino acids. Germline V gene data show CDR1 as SNHLY and CDR2 as FYNNEI. V was pared by 8 bases and J by 12 bases, with 14 bases between. The CDR3 DNA reads TGTGCCAGCTGGGGGCCTCCCAGGTACTTC. Protein sequence: CASWGPPRYF.

The chain combines TRBV4-2 with TRBJ2-1; TRBD2 agrees at 12 bases. After removal of 0 bases from V and 4 bases from J, the junction contained 4 bases not matched to a gene. CDR3 size: 17 residues. Germline CDR1 and CDR2: LGHNA and YNFKEQ. CDR3 sequence reads: CASSQDWTSGIYNEQFF. The CDR3 DNA reads TGTGCCAGCAGCCAAGACTGGACTAGCGGGATTTACAATGAGCAGTTCTTC.

The chain is built from TRBV19 and TRBJ2-1; possible D gene TRBD2, 6 bases. Germline loops: CDR1 LNHDA, CDR2 SQIVND (reference sequence). CDR3 length: 16 amino acids. The V end was cut by 5 bases, the J end by 6 bases, with 20 bases between. The CDR3 nucleotides read TGTGCCAGTAGTGCTACGCTAGCGCCGGGACTCAATGAGCAGTTCTTC. Translating gives CASSATLAPGLNEQFF.

A remark on this clone: At the DNA level, this CDR3 is encoded by other sequences in the same sample as well. The chain is built from TRBV5-1 and TRBJ2-7, with D possibly matching TRBD2 (6 bases). Looked up from germline, CDR1 is SGHRS and CDR2 is YFSETQ. The CDR3 runs 13 residues. V was cut by 8 bases and J by 1 base, with 13 bases left in between. DNA for the CDR3: TGCGCCAGTCGTTTGGCGGGATCCTACGAGCAGTACTTC. Protein: CASRLAGSYEQYF.

V is TRBV6-1 and J is TRBJ1-5, with D unresolved. This CDR3 spans 13 amino acids. Trimming removed 6 bases from V and 7 bases from J, with 13 bases in between. Germline V gene sequence: CDR1 MNHNS, CDR2 SASEGT. The CDR3 region is CASRYFPGQPQHF. CDR3 coding DNA: TGTGCCAGCAGATACTTCCCGGGGCAGCCCCAGCATTTT.

The chain employs TRBV2 and TRBJ1-2, with 10 positions matching TRBD1. The CDR3 consists of 16 residues. Unmatched junction bases numbered 5, after V lost 0 bases and J lost 4 bases. Germline loops: CDR1 SNHLY, CDR2 FYNNEI. In DNA, the CDR3 is TGTGCCAGCAGTGAAGCTTTCGGGACAGGGGCCTATGGCTACACCTTC. It encodes CASSEAFGTGAYGYTF. Full variable domain (outside the CDR3, taken from reference TRBV2 and TRBJ1-2): EPEVTQTPSHQVTQMGQEVILRCVPISNHLYFYWYRQILGQKVEFLVSFYNNEISEKSEIFDDQFSVERPDGSNFTLKIRSTKLEDSAMYFCASSEAFGTGAYGYTFGSGTRLTVV.

The V gene is TRBV5-6, the J gene TRBJ2-7; weak D call: TRBD2 (6 bases). CDR1 and CDR2 (germline): SGHDT, YYEEEE. V lost 2 bases and J lost 3, with 12 bases in between. The CDR3 loop spans 14 amino acids. Here the CDR3 DNA reads TGTGCCAGCAGCTTCGGAGGGTCCGTCTACGAGCAGTACTTC. As protein: CASSFGGSVYEQYF.

The chain has TRBV11-2 and TRBJ1-2; D unclear. CDR1 and CDR2 from the germline V gene are SGHAT and FQNNGV. The V end lost 1 base, the J end lost 0 bases, and 12 bases lay between the germline ends. The CDR3 totals 16 residues. For the CDR3, the DNA is TGTGCCAGCAGCTTAGTAGGACGGGGAGCTAACTATGGCTACACCTTC. Translation: CASSLVGRGANYGYTF.

The V gene is TRBV2, the J gene TRBJ2-3; 9 bases map to TRBD1. The CDR3 runs to 14 residues. Germline V gene lookup returns CDR1 SNHLY and CDR2 FYNNEI. Germline trimming cut 8 bases from V and 1 base from J; bases unmatched to any gene: 4. This chain's CDR3 is CASDRDRGTDTQYF. Written as DNA, the CDR3 is TGTGCCAGCGACCGGGACAGGGGCACAGATACGCAGTATTTT.

The CDR3 protein is CASSPGTGILNQPQHF. The CDR3 nucleotides read TGTGCCAGCAGTCCCGGGACTGGAATTCTAAATCAGCCCCAGCATTTT. The gene calls are TRBV6-6 and TRBJ1-5; TRBD1 might be the D (5 bases). Looked up from germline, CDR1 is MNHNY and CDR2 is SVGAGI (reference sequence). The CDR3 has 16 residues. V lost 5 bases and J 4 bases, leaving 18 bases between the germline ends.

This clone was observed once. This chain uses TRBV28 with TRBJ1-2; TRBD1 might be the D (5 bases). Per germline, CDR1 MDHEN and CDR2 SYDVKM. V lost 4 bases and J 1 base, leaving 25 bases between the germline ends. The length of the CDR3 is 19 residues. The CDR3 protein is CASSWTSGDSRFFNYGYTF. The CDR3 nucleotides are TGTGCCAGCAGTTGGACCTCTGGGGACTCGCGATTTTTTAACTATGGCTACACCTTC.

V gene TRBV27 combines with J gene TRBJ1-1, with 8 bases lining up with TRBD1. Germline V gives CDR1 MNHEY, CDR2 SMNVEV (reference sequence). V was clipped by 6 bases and J by 8 bases; unmatched bases: 5. CDR3 length equals 12 residues. The CDR3 DNA reads TGTGCCAGCAGGGGACAGGTCCCCGAAGCTTTCTTT. This translates into CASRGQVPEAFF.

This clone is a singleton in its sample. J is TRBJ2-7 and V is TRBV7-2; 11 nucleotides align to TRBD1. Germline CDR1 reads SGHTA; CDR2 reads FQGNSA. With V trimmed by 2 bases and J by 4 bases, 4 bases remained unmatched. The CDR3 is made up of 15 amino acids. The CDR3 sequence is CASSLSWDRGYEQYF. CDR3 nucleotides: TGTGCCAGCAGCTTATCCTGGGACAGGGGGTACGAGCAGTACTTC.

The rearrangement uses TRBV10-3 and TRBJ1-2; 10 nucleotides line up with TRBD1. V lost 5 bases and J lost 8; bases outside the gene matches: 5. The germline gives CDR1 ENHRY, CDR2 SYGVKD. The CDR3 contains 13 residues. CDR3 in DNA: TGTGCCATCAGTAAGGGGACAGGGGTGGGCTACACCTTC. Amino acid sequence: CAISKGTGVGYTF.

The V gene is TRBV7-8, the J gene TRBJ2-7, with a possible D match to TRBD2 (7 bases). Germline-derived CDR1 and CDR2 are SGHVS and FQNEAQ. V lost 4 bases and J 5 bases, leaving 18 bases between the germline ends. The CDR3 is 15 residues long. This CDR3 is CASSSRGGASNEQYF. In nucleotides, the CDR3 is TGTGCCAGCAGCTCCCGAGGGGGGGCAAGTAACGAGCAGTACTTC.

J is TRBJ1-6 and V is TRBV5-1, with D possibly matching TRBD1 (5 bases). The germline CDR1 and CDR2 sequences are SGHRS and YFSETQ. Trimming took 1 base from V and 1 from J, leaving 9 bases between them. The CDR3 has 16 amino acids. CDR3 sequence: CASSLQGRSYNSPLHF. The CDR3 nucleotides are TGCGCCAGCAGCTTGCAGGGCCGGTCCTATAATTCACCCCTCCACTTT.

This chain connects TRBV5-1 to TRBJ1-5; TRBD1 aligns across 8 bases. The germline gives CDR1 SGHRS, CDR2 YFSETQ. The CDR3 has 14 residues. With 3 bases clipped from V and 7 bases from J, the junction kept 6 bases outside the gene matches. CDR3 loop: CASSSGQGGQPQHF. In nucleotides, the CDR3 is TGCGCCAGCAGCTCCGGACAGGGTGGACAGCCCCAGCATTTT.

The chain is built from TRBV5-1 and TRBJ2-7; 9 bases match TRBD1. The ends lost 0 bases at V and 2 bases at J; junction bases unmatched: 6. The CDR3 consists of 16 residues. In germline, CDR1 is SGHRS, CDR2 YFSETQ. The CDR3 DNA sequence: TGCGCCAGCAGCTTGGACCCAGGACAGGGGACCTACGAGCAGTACTTC. This gives the protein CASSLDPGQGTYEQYF.

The CDR3 protein is CASSPGTSGQETQYF. The CDR3 DNA follows: TGTGCCAGCAGCCCAGGGACTAGCGGTCAAGAGACCCAGTACTTC. The rearrangement links TRBV5-8 to TRBJ2-5; 11 nucleotides match TRBD2. There are 15 residues in the CDR3. Germline values: CDR1 SGHTS, CDR2 YDEGEE. The ends lost 4 bases at V and 2 bases at J; junction bases unmatched: 4.

The chain uses TRBV9 and TRBJ2-1; 7 positions match TRBD2. Trimming removed 0 bases from V and 5 bases from J; junction bases left unmatched: 8. Germline values: CDR1 SGDLS, CDR2 YYNGEE. There are 16 residues in the CDR3. For the CDR3, the DNA is TGTGCCAGCAGCGTAGGGTTGGGGGAGGGCCACAATGAGCAGTTCTTC. This gives the protein CASSVGLGEGHNEQFF.

The chain links TRBV19 to TRBJ2-3; 7 positions match TRBD1. Trimming took 9 bases from V and 0 from J; bases not matched to a gene: 6. Germline values: CDR1 LNHDA, CDR2 SQIVND (reference sequence). The CDR3 length is 14 residues. The CDR3 is CASRRQGSTDTQYF. As DNA, the CDR3 is TGTGCCAGCCGCCGACAGGGAAGCACAGATACGCAGTATTTT.

The chain combines TRBV25-1 with TRBJ2-1; weak D call: TRBD2 (7 bases). The CDR3 is 15 residues long. The germline V gene has CDR1 MGHDK and CDR2 SYGVNS. Trimming pared 4 bases from V and 2 bases from J, leaving 12 bases between. CDR3 nucleotides: TGTGCCAGCAGTGGGGGGGCGGGAGCCTACAATGAGCAGTTCTTC. It yields the protein CASSGGAGAYNEQFF.

This chain uses TRBV10-1 with TRBJ2-7, with no clear D. Germline CDR1 is WNHNN and CDR2 is SYGVQD (reference sequence). The CDR3 runs to 15 residues. Trimming cost V 3 bases and J 0 bases, with 12 bases left between them. CDR3 sequence (DNA): TGCGCCAGCAGTGAAATAGGTACGGGCTCCTACGAGCAGTACTTC. Its translation: CASSEIGTGSYEQYF.